The 9 T cell receptor beta chains listed next were all sequenced from one sample in a study of T cell repertoires in cytomegalovirus infection. These TCRs' antigens remain unknown. Via MiXCR, TCRdb re-called the reads, giving one row per CDR3 protein. The sample shows approximately 730,000 distinct CDR3 sequences, approximately 32% of them seen only once. The input for sequencing was cultured CD8+ T cells from PBMCs, taken from culture after CMV antigen stimulation. These receptors all stem from a human donor in good health (CMV status not recorded). Some clones in this sample may be carry-over from other donors' samples.

The V call is TRBV4-1, the J call TRBJ1-4, with D perhaps matching TRBD1 (5 bases). V was shortened by 4 bases and J by 5 bases, with 14 bases between the two germline ends. CDR3 length: 15 residues. CDR1 is MGHRA, CDR2 YSYEKL, per germline. CDR3: CASSPPSGTNEKLFF. CDR3 sequence (DNA): TGCGCCAGCAGCCCCCCCTCAGGGACGAATGAAAAACTGTTTTTT.

This clonotype was seen a few times. The chain couples TRBV10-3 to TRBJ2-7, with D hard to call. In germline, CDR1 is ENHRY, CDR2 SYGVKD. Trimming stripped 3 bases from V and 2 bases from J, with 5 bases between. The length of the CDR3 is 12 residues. The CDR3 DNA reads as TGTGCCATCAGTGACTTAACCTACGAGCAGTACTTC. Translated, it gives CAISDLTYEQYF.

The chain is built from TRBV2 and TRBJ2-1; D is perhaps TRBD1 (6 bases). CDR1 is SNHLY, CDR2 FYNNEI, per germline. The V end lost 11 bases, the J end lost 6 bases, and 17 bases lay between the germline ends. The CDR3 has 13 residues. The CDR3 DNA follows: TGTGCCCAGCACCGGGACACCCTCAATGAGCAGTTCTTC. It is translated as CAQHRDTLNEQFF.

The CDR3 coding sequence is TGCGCCAGCAGCCAAGGACAGGCGGGACCTTATAGCTACACCTTC. Translated: CASSQGQAGPYSYTF. This sequence joins TRBV4-1 and TRBJ1-2; a weak D match, TRBD1 (6 bases). The germline V and J ends were trimmed by 1 base and 9 bases, with 18 bases remaining between them. The CDR3 runs 15 residues. Germline values: CDR1 MGHRA, CDR2 YSYEKL.

V usage is TRBV4-1 and J usage is TRBJ1-2; tentatively, D is TRBD1 (5 bases). The CDR3 spans 15 residues. Germline values: CDR1 MGHRA, CDR2 YSYEKL. With 4 bases removed from V and 2 bases from J, the gap between germline ends came to 14 bases. The CDR3 protein is CASSLRGQPNYGYTF. DNA for the CDR3: TGCGCCAGCAGCCTCCGGGGCCAGCCGAACTATGGCTACACCTTC.

V gene TRBV6-2 or TRBV6-3 combines with J gene TRBJ2-1; TRBD2 matches 11 bases. V shed 5 bases, J shed 8 bases, and the junction held 5 bases outside the gene matches. CDR3 size: 14 residues. Germline V CDR1 and CDR2: MNHEY, SVGEGT. CDR3 residues: CASSPGLAVYEQFF. The CDR3 region has the DNA TGTGCCAGCAGTCCGGGACTAGCGGTCTATGAGCAGTTCTTC.

The chain recombines TRBV6-5 with TRBJ2-1, with D tentatively TRBD1 or TRBD2 (5 bases each). There are 14 residues in the CDR3. CDR1 is MNHEY and CDR2 is SVGAGI in the germline V gene. The ends were cut back, 5 bases at V and 5 bases at J, with 13 bases in the middle. CDR3 amino acids: CASSAGTSHNEQFF. Here the CDR3 DNA reads TGTGCCAGCAGTGCCGGGACCTCTCACAATGAGCAGTTCTTC.

This clonotype was recorded at least ten times. Here the CDR3 DNA reads TGTGCCAGCAGCCCCACGGGCACCACCACAGATACGCAGTATTTT. Translation: CASSPTGTTTDTQYF. This rearrangement joins TRBV7-9 to TRBJ2-3; no reliable D call. The CDR3 spans 15 residues. Germline CDR1 is SEHNR and CDR2 is FQNEAQ (reference sequence). V lost 5 bases and J lost 2, with 14 bases in between.

This clonotype has a count of ten or more. J is TRBJ2-1 and V is TRBV7-2, with 10 bases fitting TRBD1. Germline assignment: CDR1 SGHTA and CDR2 FQGNSA. The CDR3 length is 15 residues. J gave up 5 bases and V 6 bases, and 7 bases lay outside the gene matches. Here the CDR3 DNA reads TGTGCCAGCAGATACCGGGACAGGGGTAACAATGAGCAGTTCTTC. Residues: CASRYRDRGNNEQFF.